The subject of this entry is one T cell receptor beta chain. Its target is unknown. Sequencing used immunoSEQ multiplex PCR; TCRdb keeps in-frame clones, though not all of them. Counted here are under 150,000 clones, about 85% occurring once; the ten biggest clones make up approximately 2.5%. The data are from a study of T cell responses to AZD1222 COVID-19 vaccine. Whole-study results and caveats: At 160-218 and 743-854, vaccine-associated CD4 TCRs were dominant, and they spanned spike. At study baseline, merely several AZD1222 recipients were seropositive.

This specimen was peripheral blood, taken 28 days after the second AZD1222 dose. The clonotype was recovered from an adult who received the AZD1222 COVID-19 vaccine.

CDR3 loop: CSVDGGERPGELFF. CDR3 bases: TGCAGCGTTGATGGAGGGGAGAGGCCCGGGGAGCTGTTTTTT. V gene TRBV29-1 combines with J gene TRBJ2-2; D is perhaps TRBD2 (6 bases). CDR3 length equals 14 residues. V lost 3 bases, J lost 6 bases, and 14 bases lay in between. The V gene's germline CDR1 is SQVTM and CDR2 ANQGSEA.